Shown below are 24 T cell receptor beta chains from a single sample sequenced in a study of shared clonotypes between healthy human individuals (dated by TCRdb to the early 2020s). The library came from the immunoSEQ multiplex PCR assay. As stored in TCRdb, this immuneACCESS dataset retains in-frame rearrangements with V and J assigned. A fraction of the clones does not appear; measured against another copy, unresolved V genes explain less than half of the discrepancy, and the remainder lacks a known reason. The sample yields 850,000 to 1,200,000 clones; 65% to 75% were counted once. Clones ranked in the top ten supply over 1.3% of the sample. The sequenced sample was memory CD4+ T cells sorted from blood. Interpreted using the paper, the cell subset or site label stands for: CD45RA-negative fraction. The receptors originated from a man aged 18 to 30 in good health.

This clone was picked up a small number of times. The gene calls are TRBV5-1 and TRBJ1-2, with D possibly matching TRBD1 (6 bases). Germline V gene lookup returns CDR1 SGHRS and CDR2 YFSETQ. V lost 3 bases to trimming and J lost 2 bases, with 17 bases between them. The CDR3 runs 16 residues. CDR3 in DNA: TGCGCCAGCAGCTGGGAAGCAACCGGGGGCAACTATGGCTACACCTTC. Its protein is CASSWEATGGNYGYTF.

The chain couples TRBV7-9 to TRBJ2-2, with a weak D call TRBD1 (6 bases). Trimming pared 3 bases from V and 3 bases from J, leaving 14 bases between. This CDR3 comprises 16 residues. Per germline, CDR1 SEHNR and CDR2 FQNEAQ (reference sequence). The CDR3 DNA is TGTGCCAGCAGCTTGGTCTTGGCAGGGGACACCGGGGAGCTGTTTTTT. Residues: CASSLVLAGDTGELFF.

This clone was counted a single time. The chain combines TRBV7-8 with TRBJ1-6; no firm D call. V was pared by 1 base and J by 7 bases, with 14 bases between. CDR1 and CDR2 from the germline V gene are SGHVS and FQNEAQ. This CDR3 contains 16 residues. As DNA, the CDR3 is TGTGCCAGCAGCTTAGTTAGAACCGCGTTAAATTCACCCCTCCACTTT. This codes for CASSLVRTALNSPLHF.

The J gene is TRBJ1-3, the V gene TRBV29-1; D remains ambiguous. V was clipped by 6 bases and J by 0 bases, with 6 bases between them. In germline, CDR1 is SQVTM, CDR2 ANQGSEA. This CDR3 has 12 residues. The CDR3, as DNA: TGCAGCGTACAGCTCTCTGGAAACACCATATATTTT. This encodes CSVQLSGNTIYF. The full variable domain, with the rest looked up from reference TRBV29-1 and TRBJ1-3, is SAVISQKPSRDICQRGTSLTIQCQVDSQVTMMFWYRQQPGQSLTLIATANQGSEATYESGFVIDKFPISRPNLTFSTLTVSNMSPEDSSIYLCSVQLSGNTIYFGEGSWLTVV.

The chain is built from TRBV4-1 and TRBJ1-1; D gene uncertain. In germline, CDR1 is MGHRA, CDR2 YSYEKL. Trimming removed 0 bases from V and 3 bases from J, with 8 bases in between. This CDR3 region has 14 residues. The chain's CDR3 is CASSQDTRYTEAFF. Written as DNA, the CDR3 is TGCGCCAGCAGCCAAGACACCCGTTACACTGAAGCTTTCTTT.

The genes are TRBV2 and TRBJ1-5; no clear D gene. V was trimmed by 4 bases and J by 5 bases, leaving 9 bases between them. This CDR3 spans 13 amino acids. Per germline, CDR1 SNHLY and CDR2 FYNNEI. The CDR3 coding sequence is TGTGCCAGCAGTGCGGGCGCTGATCAGCCCCAGCATTTT. This translates into CASSAGADQPQHF.

The rearrangement links TRBV5-1 to TRBJ2-3; 9 positions match TRBD2. The trim removed 4 bases at V and 0 bases at J, leaving 6 bases unmatched. Looked up from germline, CDR1 is SGHRS and CDR2 is YFSETQ. The CDR3 is made up of 16 amino acids. The CDR3 bases are TGCGCCAGCAGCGTTAGCGGGGGACCTAGCACAGATACGCAGTATTTT. It translates to CASSVSGGPSTDTQYF.

This chain joins TRBV28 and TRBJ1-6, with 10 bases fitting TRBD1. Germline CDR1 reads MDHEN; CDR2 reads SYDVKM. J lost 10 bases, V lost 4 bases, and 25 bases had no gene match. This CDR3 is built from 21 residues. As DNA, the CDR3 is TGTGCCAGCAGTTCCCCAGCCGGGACAGGGGAGGTTTCGGGCGTGAGATCACCCCTCCACTTT. It translates to CASSSPAGTGEVSGVRSPLHF.

The V call is TRBV6-5, the J call TRBJ2-3; no reliable D call. Per germline, CDR1 MNHEY and CDR2 SVGAGI. V gave up 6 bases and J gave up 7 bases, with 11 bases separating them. This CDR3 is built from 12 residues. The CDR3 reads CASRESSNTQYF. For the CDR3, the DNA is TGTGCCAGCAGAGAATCTTCAAATACGCAGTATTTT.

V gene TRBV2 combines with J gene TRBJ2-7, with D perhaps TRBD1 or TRBD2 (6 bases each). The CDR3 runs 15 residues. Germline CDR1 SNHLY, CDR2 FYNNEI. V was shortened by 5 bases and J by 4 bases, with 18 bases between the two germline ends. The CDR3 nucleotides are TGTGCCAGCAGTATCCCCCAGGGGACTTCTTACGAGCAGTACTTC. It codes for CASSIPQGTSYEQYF.

The chain carries TRBV5-1 and TRBJ1-1, with no clear D. The germline V gene has CDR1 SGHRS and CDR2 YFSETQ. The V and J ends lost 5 bases and 0 bases respectively, with 14 bases between them. The CDR3 runs to 15 residues. The CDR3 DNA is TGCGCCAGCAGGGCGGGAGGCGGAATGAACACTGAAGCTTTCTTT. This translates into CASRAGGGMNTEAFF. Drawing the rest from reference TRBV5-1 and TRBJ1-1, the complete variable domain is KAGVTQTPRYLIKTRGQQVTLSCSPISGHRSVSWYQQTPGQGLQFLFEYFSETQRNKGNFPGRFSGRQFSNSRSEMNVSTLELGDSALYLCASRAGGGMNTEAFFGQGTRLTVV.

The chain employs TRBV9 and TRBJ1-5, with D perhaps TRBD1 (6 bases). Trimming removed 0 bases from V and 7 bases from J, with 14 bases in between. CDR3 length equals 15 residues. CDR1 is SGDLS and CDR2 is YYNGEE in the germline V gene. As DNA, the CDR3 is TGTGCCAGCAGCGTAGACGGACAGCCGTACCAGCCCCAGCATTTT. As protein: CASSVDGQPYQPQHF.

The sample holds a few counts of this clone. In nucleotides, the CDR3 is TGTGCCAGCAGCGGGAGCGGGAGGGGCACCGGGGAGCTGTTTTTT. Translation gives CASSGSGRGTGELFF. The chain employs TRBV9 and TRBJ2-2; 10 positions match TRBD2. The CDR3 runs 15 residues. Germline V gives CDR1 SGDLS, CDR2 YYNGEE. V dropped 3 bases and J dropped 4; count of bases not matched to a gene: 3.

The rearrangement uses TRBV19 and TRBJ1-2; D gene unclear. Trimming took 6 bases from V and 8 from J, leaving 13 bases between them. CDR3 size: 12 residues. Germline V gene sequence: CDR1 LNHDA, CDR2 SQIVND (reference sequence). CDR3 sequence reads: CASRPGGSGYTF. The CDR3 nucleotides are TGTGCCAGTAGGCCGGGAGGGAGCGGCTACACCTTC.

The chain joins TRBV30 to TRBJ2-7; D possibly uses TRBD1 or TRBD2 (5 bases each). Germline lookup yields CDR1 GTSNPN and CDR2 SVGIG (reference sequence). Trimming pared 1 base from V and 2 bases from J, leaving 12 bases between. The length of the CDR3 is 14 residues. The CDR3 reads CAWSDGAPAYEQYF. The CDR3 DNA follows: TGTGCCTGGAGTGACGGGGCCCCAGCCTACGAGCAGTACTTC. The full variable domain, rest sourced from reference TRBV30 and TRBJ2-7, is SQTIHQWPATLVQPVGSPLSLECTVEGTSNPNLYWYRQAAGRGLQLLFYSVGIGQISSEVPQNLSASRPQDRQFILSSKKLLLSDSGFYLCAWSDGAPAYEQYFGPGTRLTVT.

With respect to this clone: Other DNA variants within this sample encode the same CDR3. This chain joins TRBV5-1 and TRBJ2-5; D possibly corresponds to TRBD1 (5 bases). CDR3 length: 14 residues. CDR1 and CDR2 from the germline V gene are SGHRS and YFSETQ. V was pared by 0 bases and J by 4 bases, with 10 bases between. The CDR3 protein is CASSLAGSGETQYF. CDR3 in DNA: TGCGCCAGCAGCTTGGCAGGGTCTGGAGAGACCCAGTACTTC.

This clone was counted only a few times. Germline is not matched at one junction end, which may reflect a read error. The rearrangement joins TRBV6-1 to TRBJ2-7; no reliable D call. CDR3 size: 9 residues. The germline V gene has CDR1 MNHNS and CDR2 SASEGT. CDR3 coding DNA: TGTGCCAGCAGCCCTAGGAAGAACTTC. Its protein is CASSPRKNF.

The count of this clone is one. This chain's CDR3 is CASSNFSDGRSSYEQYF. The CDR3, as DNA: TGCGCCAGCAGTAATTTTTCGGACGGTCGTAGCTCCTACGAGCAGTACTTC. This sequence joins TRBV23-1 and TRBJ2-7; no definite D call. TRBV23-1 is annotated as an ORF whose role is uncertain. This CDR3 has 17 residues. The V gene lost 5 bases and the J gene lost 0 bases, with 20 bases spanning the gap.

The chain employs TRBV6-1 and TRBJ2-2, with no clear D. The length of the CDR3 is 11 residues. The germline V and J ends were trimmed by 8 bases and 9 bases, with 10 bases remaining between them. Germline assignment: CDR1 MNHNS and CDR2 SASEGT. As DNA, the CDR3 is TGTGCCAGCCCCCCCCGAAGGGAGCTGTTTTTT. It specifies CASPPRRELFF.

The table lists this clone with a few counts. The chain recombines TRBV6-1 with TRBJ1-1; the D gene is possibly TRBD1 (5 bases). CDR1 and CDR2 (germline): MNHNS, SASEGT. The germline V and J ends were trimmed by 1 base and 11 bases, with 14 bases remaining between them. The CDR3 spans 13 residues. This chain's CDR3 is CASSEVFMGPAFF. The CDR3 DNA follows: TGTGCCAGCAGTGAAGTTTTCATGGGACCTGCTTTCTTT.

In this sample, this clone turned up a few times. The sample has other DNA sequences that encode this CDR3 too. The rearrangement links TRBV30 to TRBJ1-1; no firm D call. This CDR3 region has 13 residues. Germline V CDR1 and CDR2: GTSNPN, SVGIG (reference sequence). V gave up 0 bases and J gave up 1 base, with 6 bases separating them. Here the CDR3 reads CAWSVQANTEAFF. In DNA form, the CDR3 reads TGTGCCTGGAGTGTGCAGGCGAACACTGAAGCTTTCTTT.

The gene calls are TRBV7-2 and TRBJ2-3; D ambiguous. The CDR3 extends over 15 amino acids. Germline V lookup: CDR1 SGHTA, CDR2 FQGNSA. The ends were cut back, 3 bases at V and 0 bases at J, with 10 bases in the middle. The CDR3 coding sequence is TGTGCCAGCAGCTTTCAGGAAGCTAGCACAGATACGCAGTATTTT. This gives the protein CASSFQEASTDTQYF.

The chain employs TRBV6-6 and TRBJ1-2; D ambiguous. Per the germline V gene, CDR1 is MNHNY and CDR2 is SVGAGI (reference sequence). The CDR3 extends over 13 amino acids. V lost 8 bases and J 2 bases, leaving 12 bases between the germline ends. The CDR3 DNA is TGTGCCAGCCAGGAAACCCCCAACTATGGCTACACCTTC. It codes for CASQETPNYGYTF.

Note on this clone: Distinct nucleotide sequences in the sample also encode this CDR3. The chain has TRBV20-1 and TRBJ2-5; weak D call: TRBD1 (6 bases). The V end was cut by 6 bases, the J end by 5 bases, with 10 bases between. This CDR3 contains 11 residues. Germline loops: CDR1 DFQATT, CDR2 SNEGSKA (reference sequence). DNA of the CDR3: TGCAGTGCAACGAGGGGGGAGACCCAGTACTTC. Translated: CSATRGETQYF.